The T cell receptor beta chain described here comes from a study of T cell repertoires in cytomegalovirus infection. Study-wide results and caveats: It was HLA-C-restricted CMV-specific TCR beta clonotypes that dominated the response ex vivo.

TCRdb reprocessed the reads with MiXCR, giving one entry per CDR3 protein. Found here are some 400,000 distinct CDR3 sequences, 15% to 20% of them singletons; the top ten hold approximately 10%. The CDR3 runs to 14 residues. The V end was cut by 5 bases, the J end by 4 bases, with 13 bases between. Germline CDR1 is SGHAT and CDR2 is FQDESV (reference sequence). For this clonotype: Its antigen is undetermined.

The sequenced sample was PBMCs. This clonotype was sampled from a human donor in good health (CMV status not recorded). Some clones in this sample may be carry-over from other donors' samples. This sequence joins TRBV11-1 and TRBJ2-3; the D is unclear. This CDR3 reads CASSPVGGADTQYF. The CDR3 DNA follows: TGTGCCAGCAGCCCGGTAGGTGGCGCAGATACGCAGTATTTT.